This TCR beta chain was observed in a study of T cell responses to AZD1222 COVID-19 vaccine. With regard to this clone: The antigen remains unidentified.

The study's findings and limits: It should be noted that donors were predominantly white British and more often female, and clonal diversity was possibly underestimated. Spike was spanned by vaccine-associated CD4 TCRs, which were dominant at 160-218 and 743-854. It was only a handful of AZD1222 recipients who were seropositive at baseline. Nearly half of spike-specific TCRs reportedly target variant regions that are unmutated in the B.1.351 and B.1.1.7 variants.

Method: immunoSEQ multiplex PCR; TCRdb's copy keeps in-frame clones and lacks some. Altogether 100,000 to 110,000 clones are present, around nine tenths being singletons, with the ten largest covering roughly 1.8%. The sequenced sample was peripheral blood, obtained on day 0 of AZD1222 vaccination. This TCR was recovered from an adult in good health.

The CDR3 here is CASSSSGRGTDTQYF. CDR3 DNA sequence: TGTGCCAGCAGTTCTAGCGGGAGGGGCACAGATACGCAGTATTTT. The rearrangement uses TRBV28 and TRBJ2-3; 12 bases fit TRBD2. Germline CDR1 and CDR2: MDHEN and SYDVKM. V shed 4 bases, J shed 1 base, and the junction held 0 bases outside the gene matches. The CDR3 extends over 15 amino acids.